This T cell receptor (beta chain) was obtained from a study of blood T cell repertoires in COVID-19. Overall study context: Material from acute and convalescent COVID-19 was sourced from the United States, Italy and Spain. Nucleic acid was either cDNA or gDNA, and it came from T cells, B-cell-depleted T cells, or PBMCs.

The CDR3 length is 14 residues. V trimming: 11 bases; J trimming: 2 bases; junction bases outside the gene matches: 9. Germline V gene lookup returns CDR1 SEHNR and CDR2 FQNEAQ (reference sequence). Sequencing was performed with immunoSEQ multiplex PCR; in TCRdb, only in-frame clones are kept and a portion is missing. The sample lists about 180,000 clones; around 83% were seen once. The sample comprised peripheral blood. The origin of this receptor is a human donor in a cohort sampled during active COVID-19. The chain combines TRBV7-9 with TRBJ2-3, with 8 bases fitting TRBD1. The CDR3 reads CAGTDRGDTDTQYF. The CDR3 coding sequence is TGTGCCGGGACAGACAGGGGAGACACAGATACGCAGTATTTT. Full variable domain (rest looked up from reference TRBV7-9 and TRBJ2-3): DTGVSQNPRHKITKRGQNVTFRCDPISEHNRLYWYRQTLGQGPEFLTYFQNEAQLEKSRLLSDRFSAERPKGSFSTLEIQRTEQGDSAMYLCAGTDRGDTDTQYFGPGTRLTVL.